Following are 10 T cell receptor beta chains from one sample sequenced in a study of CD8+CD57+ T cells in acquired aplastic anemia. Investigators profiled TCR beta VDJ and CDR3 from genomic DNA template. TCRdb reprocessed the reads via MiXCR and lists one record per CDR3 protein. The sample yields fewer than 100,000 distinct CDR3 sequences, more than 40% seen once. What was sequenced was sorted CD4+, CD8+, or CD8+CD57+ T cells (not recorded which) from PBMCs. The source is a human donor in good health, serving as a control.

In the case of this clonotype: Mismatch with germline at one junction end may stem from a read error. The chain couples TRBV25-1 to TRBJ1-5; D is ambiguous. The CDR3 has 16 residues. Germline V gives CDR1 MGHDK, CDR2 SYGVNS. The CDR3 DNA reads TGTGCCGGCAGTGATATCGGGGTGTTAGGGAATCAGCCCCAGCATTTT. The encoded protein is CAGSDIGVLGNQPQHF.

This chain joins TRBV10-2 and TRBJ1-1; D is ambiguous. This CDR3 has 15 amino acids. CDR1 is WSHSY, CDR2 SAAADI, per germline. Trimming pared 6 bases from V and 3 bases from J, leaving 17 bases between. The CDR3 nucleotides are TGCGCCAGCAGCGCGGGCCTCGGGTCAGACACTGAAGCTTTCTTT. Protein product: CASSAGLGSDTEAFF.

This clonotype was counted at least ten times. In DNA, the CDR3 is TGTGCCAGCAGCCTAAGGGATCTGAACACTGAAGCTTTCTTT. This sequence encodes CASSLRDLNTEAFF. V and J are TRBV7-9 and TRBJ1-1; D unresolved. The V gene's germline CDR1 is SEHNR and CDR2 FQNEAQ (reference sequence). Between the trimmed V and J ends, which lost 5 bases and 0 bases, there was a span of 10 bases. This CDR3 has 14 residues.

This clonotype was observed many times. Relative to the germline gene, one junction end is altered; a read error may explain this. The chain employs TRBV20-1 and TRBJ1-1, with 7 bases lining up with TRBD1. Germline V lookup: CDR1 DFQATT, CDR2 SNEGSKA (reference sequence). The CDR3 has 15 residues. CDR3 nucleotides: TGCAGTGCCAGAGCGTACAGGGGACTGAACACTGAAGCTTTCTTT. Amino acids: CSARAYRGLNTEAFF.

The genes are TRBV9 and TRBJ1-4; D gene uncertain. The CDR3 sequence is 14 residues long. CDR1 is SGDLS and CDR2 is YYNGEE in the germline V gene. Deletions cut 0 bases from V and 4 bases from J, with 7 bases between. CDR3 in amino acids: CASSVAVSNEKLFF. In nucleotides, the CDR3 is TGTGCCAGCAGCGTAGCCGTCAGTAATGAAAAACTGTTTTTT.

In regard to this clonotype: This could be a read error, since a much larger clone is one nucleotide away. The gene calls are TRBV5-1 and TRBJ1-2; weak D call: TRBD1 (5 bases). The CDR3 covers 15 residues. With 2 bases removed from V and 3 bases from J, the gap between germline ends came to 14 bases. CDR1 is SGHRS and CDR2 is YFSETQ in the germline V gene. The CDR3 is CASSFKSTDDYGYTF. The CDR3 region has the DNA TGCGCCAGCAGCTTCAAGTCGACAGATGACTATGGCTACACCTTC. Combining the CDR3 with reference TRBV5-1 and TRBJ1-2 gives the whole variable domain KAGVTQTPRYLIKTRGQQVTLSCSPISGHRSVSWYQQTPGQGLQFLFEYFSETQRNKGNFPGRFSGRQFSNSRSEMNVSTLELGDSALYLCASSFKSTDDYGYTFGSGTRLTVV.

The chain employs TRBV19 and TRBJ1-2; 8 nucleotides match TRBD1. Germline-derived CDR1 and CDR2 are LNHDA and SQIVND (reference sequence). The CDR3 spans 13 residues. V lost 6 bases to trimming and J lost 4 bases; unmatched junction nucleotides: 4. The CDR3 DNA sequence: TGTGCCAGTAGGGACAGGGCATTCTATGGCTACACCTTC. Its protein product is CASRDRAFYGYTF.

This clonotype was counted many times. The genes are TRBV19 and TRBJ1-1, with D maybe TRBD1 (6 bases). The CDR3 has 14 residues. V was clipped by 6 bases and J by 7 bases, with 18 bases between them. Germline CDR1 is LNHDA and CDR2 is SQIVND (reference sequence). The CDR3 DNA reads as TGTGCCAGTAGCCCAATGACAGGCGTAAATGAAGCTTTCTTT. Amino acid sequence: CASSPMTGVNEAFF.

This chain connects TRBV6-1 to TRBJ1-2; TRBD1 aligns across 7 bases. The CDR3 has 15 amino acids. Germline assignment: CDR1 MNHNS and CDR2 SASEGT. With 4 bases clipped from V and 3 bases from J, the junction kept 8 bases outside the gene matches. CDR3: CASSGRDSYYYGYTF. The CDR3 region has the DNA TGTGCCAGCAGTGGCCGGGACAGTTACTACTATGGCTACACCTTC.

The chain links TRBV7-9 to TRBJ1-4, with 7 bases fitting TRBD1. Unmatched junction bases numbered 7, after V lost 10 bases and J lost 2 bases. The CDR3 contains 14 residues. Germline V gene data show CDR1 as SEHNR and CDR2 as FQNEAQ (reference sequence). The CDR3 protein is CATKTGYTNEKLFF. CDR3 in DNA: TGTGCCACCAAGACAGGGTACACTAATGAAAAACTGTTTTTT.